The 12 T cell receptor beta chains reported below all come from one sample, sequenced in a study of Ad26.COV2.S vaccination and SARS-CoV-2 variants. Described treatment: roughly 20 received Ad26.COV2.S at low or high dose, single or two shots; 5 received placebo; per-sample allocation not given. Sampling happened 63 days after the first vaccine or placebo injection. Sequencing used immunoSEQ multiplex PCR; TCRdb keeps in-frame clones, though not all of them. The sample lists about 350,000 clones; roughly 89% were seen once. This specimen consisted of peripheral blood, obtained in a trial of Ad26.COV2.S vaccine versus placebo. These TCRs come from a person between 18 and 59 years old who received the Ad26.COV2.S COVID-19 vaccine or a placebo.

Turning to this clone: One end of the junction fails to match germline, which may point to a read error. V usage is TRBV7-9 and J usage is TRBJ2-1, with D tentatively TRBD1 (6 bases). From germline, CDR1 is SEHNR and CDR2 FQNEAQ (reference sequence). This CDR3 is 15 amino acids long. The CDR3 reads CASSVAQGFYNEQFF. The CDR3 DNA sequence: TGTGCCAGCAGCGTAGCCCAGGGGTTCTACAATGAGCAGTTCTTC.

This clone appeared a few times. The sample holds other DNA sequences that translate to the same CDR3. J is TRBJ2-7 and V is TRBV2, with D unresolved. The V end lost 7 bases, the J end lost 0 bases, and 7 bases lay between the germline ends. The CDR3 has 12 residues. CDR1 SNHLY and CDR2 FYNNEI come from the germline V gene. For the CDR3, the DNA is TGTGCCAGCACAGGCAACTCCTACGAGCAGTACTTC. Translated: CASTGNSYEQYF.

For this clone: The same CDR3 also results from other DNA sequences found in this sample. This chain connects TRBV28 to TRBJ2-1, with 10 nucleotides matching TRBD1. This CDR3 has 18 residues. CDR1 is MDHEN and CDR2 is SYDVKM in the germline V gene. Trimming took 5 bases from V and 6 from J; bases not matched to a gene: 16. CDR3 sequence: CASSTPSMGQGISNEQFF. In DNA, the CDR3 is TGTGCCAGCAGTACACCATCGATGGGACAGGGGATTAGCAATGAGCAGTTCTTC.

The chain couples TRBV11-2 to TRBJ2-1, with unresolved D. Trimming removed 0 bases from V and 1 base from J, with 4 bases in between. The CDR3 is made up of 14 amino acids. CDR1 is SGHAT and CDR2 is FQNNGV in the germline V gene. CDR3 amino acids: CASSLEGSYNEQFF. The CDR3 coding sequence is TGTGCCAGCAGCTTAGAGGGATCCTACAATGAGCAGTTCTTC. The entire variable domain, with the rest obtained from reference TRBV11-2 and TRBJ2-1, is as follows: EAGVAQSPRYKIIEKRQSVAFWCNPISGHATLYWYQQILGQGPKLLIQFQNNGVVDDSQLPKDRFSAERLKGVDSTLKIQPAKLEDSAVYLCASSLEGSYNEQFFGPGTRLTVL.

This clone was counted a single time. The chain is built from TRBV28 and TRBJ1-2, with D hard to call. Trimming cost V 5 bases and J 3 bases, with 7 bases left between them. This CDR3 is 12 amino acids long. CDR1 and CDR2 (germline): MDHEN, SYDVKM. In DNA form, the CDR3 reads TGTGCCAGCAGTGAGACTCACTATGGCTACACCTTC. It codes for CASSETHYGYTF.

The CDR3 bases are TGTGCCAGTAGTATTTCCTCGGGCCGAGAAGAGACCCAGTACTTC. It yields the protein CASSISSGREETQYF. This sequence joins TRBV19 and TRBJ2-5, with D unclear. V shed 3 bases and J shed 3 bases, with 14 bases lying between them. CDR3 length: 15 amino acids. Germline CDR1 is LNHDA and CDR2 is SQIVND (reference sequence).

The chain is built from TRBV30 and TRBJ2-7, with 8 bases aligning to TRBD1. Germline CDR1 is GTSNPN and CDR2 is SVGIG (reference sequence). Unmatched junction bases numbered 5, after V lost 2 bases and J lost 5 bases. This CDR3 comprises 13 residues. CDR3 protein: CAWSIGQGNEQYF. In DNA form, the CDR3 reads TGTGCCTGGAGTATAGGACAGGGAAACGAGCAGTACTTC.

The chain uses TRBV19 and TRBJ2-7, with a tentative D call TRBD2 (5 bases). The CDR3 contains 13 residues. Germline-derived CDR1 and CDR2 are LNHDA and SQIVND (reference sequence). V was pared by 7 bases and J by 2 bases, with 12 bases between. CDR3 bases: TGTGCCAGTATTTGGCGGGCGGCCTACGAGCAGTACTTC. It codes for CASIWRAAYEQYF.

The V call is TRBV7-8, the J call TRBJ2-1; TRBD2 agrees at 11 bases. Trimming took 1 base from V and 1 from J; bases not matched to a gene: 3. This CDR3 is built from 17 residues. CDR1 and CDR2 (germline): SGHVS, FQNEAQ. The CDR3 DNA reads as TGTGCCAGCAGCTTAGTGATAGCGGGAGGGTCCTACAATGAGCAGTTCTTC. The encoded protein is CASSLVIAGGSYNEQFF.

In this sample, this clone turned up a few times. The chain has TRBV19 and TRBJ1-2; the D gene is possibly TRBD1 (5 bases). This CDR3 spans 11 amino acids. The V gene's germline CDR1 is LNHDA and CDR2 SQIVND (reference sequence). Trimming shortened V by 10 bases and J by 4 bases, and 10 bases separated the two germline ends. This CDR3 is CATREVYGYTF. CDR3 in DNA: TGTGCCACCAGGGAGGTCTATGGCTACACCTTC.

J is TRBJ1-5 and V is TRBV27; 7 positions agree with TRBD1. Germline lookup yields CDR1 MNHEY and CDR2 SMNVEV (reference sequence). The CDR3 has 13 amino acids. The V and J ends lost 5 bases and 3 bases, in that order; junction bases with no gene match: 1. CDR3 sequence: CASSTGDNQPQHF. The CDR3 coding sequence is TGTGCCAGCAGTACAGGGGACAATCAGCCCCAGCATTTT.

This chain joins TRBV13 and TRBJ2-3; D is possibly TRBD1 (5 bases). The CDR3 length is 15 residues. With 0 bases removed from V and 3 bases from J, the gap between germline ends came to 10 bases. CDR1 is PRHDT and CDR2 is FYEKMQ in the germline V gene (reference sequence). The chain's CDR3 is CASSLGTGATDTQYF. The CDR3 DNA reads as TGTGCCAGCAGCTTAGGCACAGGAGCAACAGATACGCAGTATTTT.